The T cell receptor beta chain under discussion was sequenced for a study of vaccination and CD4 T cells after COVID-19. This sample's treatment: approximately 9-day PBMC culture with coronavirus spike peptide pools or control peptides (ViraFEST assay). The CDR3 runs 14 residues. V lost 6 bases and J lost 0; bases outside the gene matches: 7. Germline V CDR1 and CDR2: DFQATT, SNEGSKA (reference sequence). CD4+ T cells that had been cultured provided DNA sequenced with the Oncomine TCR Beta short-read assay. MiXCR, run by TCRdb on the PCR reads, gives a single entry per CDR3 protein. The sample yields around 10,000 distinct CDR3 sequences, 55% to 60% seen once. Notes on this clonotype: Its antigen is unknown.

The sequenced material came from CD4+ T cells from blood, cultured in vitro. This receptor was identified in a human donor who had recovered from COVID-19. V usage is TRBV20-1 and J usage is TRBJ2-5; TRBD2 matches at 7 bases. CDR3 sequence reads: CSARRGTNQETQYF. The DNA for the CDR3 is TGCAGTGCACGGCGGGGGACCAACCAAGAGACCCAGTACTTC.